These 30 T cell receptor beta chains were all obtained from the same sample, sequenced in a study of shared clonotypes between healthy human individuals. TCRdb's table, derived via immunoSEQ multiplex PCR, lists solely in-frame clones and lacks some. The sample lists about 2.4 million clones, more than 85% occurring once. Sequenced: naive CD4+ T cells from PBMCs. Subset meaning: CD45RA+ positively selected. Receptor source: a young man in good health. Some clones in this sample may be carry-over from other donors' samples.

CDR3 in amino acids: CASAVGEEQFF. The CDR3, as DNA: TGCGCCAGCGCGGTGGGGGAGGAGCAGTTCTTC. The genes are TRBV5-1 and TRBJ2-1; perhaps D is TRBD1 or TRBD2 (5 bases each). Trimming cost V 7 bases and J 10 bases, with 12 bases left between them. Germline V CDR1 and CDR2: SGHRS, YFSETQ. This CDR3 spans 11 amino acids.

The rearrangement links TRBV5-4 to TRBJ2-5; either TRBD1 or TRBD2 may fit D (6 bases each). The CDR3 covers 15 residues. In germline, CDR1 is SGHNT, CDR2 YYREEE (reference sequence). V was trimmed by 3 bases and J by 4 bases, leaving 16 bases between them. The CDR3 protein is CASSYLRGGGETQYF. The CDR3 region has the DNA TGTGCCAGCAGCTATCTCAGGGGAGGAGGAGAGACCCAGTACTTC. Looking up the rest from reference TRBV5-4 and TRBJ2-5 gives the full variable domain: ETGVTQSPTHLIKTRGQQVTLRCSSQSGHNTVSWYQQALGQGPQFIFQYYREEENGRGNFPPRFSGLQFPNYSSELNVNALELDDSALYLCASSYLRGGGETQYFGPGTRLLVL.

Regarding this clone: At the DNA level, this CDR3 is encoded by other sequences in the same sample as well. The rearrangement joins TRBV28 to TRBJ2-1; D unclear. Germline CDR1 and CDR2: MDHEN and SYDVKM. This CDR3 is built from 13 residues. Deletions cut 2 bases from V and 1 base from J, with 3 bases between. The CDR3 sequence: CASSLGSYNEQFF. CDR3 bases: TGTGCCAGCAGTTTAGGGTCCTACAATGAGCAGTTCTTC.

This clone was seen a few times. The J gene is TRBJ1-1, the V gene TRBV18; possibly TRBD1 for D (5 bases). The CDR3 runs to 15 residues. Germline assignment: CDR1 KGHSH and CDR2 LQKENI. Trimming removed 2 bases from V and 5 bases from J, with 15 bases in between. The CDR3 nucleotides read TGTGCCAGCTCACCATCCTCTGGCGGGGGGACTGAAGCTTTCTTT. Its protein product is CASSPSSGGGTEAFF.

For the CDR3, the DNA is TGTGCCAGCAGTCCCCAAGCAGGTCCGGGCTACGAGCAGTACTTC. Protein: CASSPQAGPGYEQYF. The rearrangement joins TRBV7-9 to TRBJ2-7; D uncertain. Germline V CDR1 and CDR2: SEHNR, FQNEAQ (reference sequence). Between the trimmed V and J ends, which lost 6 bases and 3 bases, there was a span of 18 bases. This CDR3 spans 15 amino acids.

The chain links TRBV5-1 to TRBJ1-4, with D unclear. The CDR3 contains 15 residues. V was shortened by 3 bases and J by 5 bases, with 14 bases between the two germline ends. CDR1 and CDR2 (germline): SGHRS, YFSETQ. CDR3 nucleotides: TGCGCCAGCAGCTCCACCCGCGGCCCAAATGAAAAACTGTTTTTT. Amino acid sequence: CASSSTRGPNEKLFF.

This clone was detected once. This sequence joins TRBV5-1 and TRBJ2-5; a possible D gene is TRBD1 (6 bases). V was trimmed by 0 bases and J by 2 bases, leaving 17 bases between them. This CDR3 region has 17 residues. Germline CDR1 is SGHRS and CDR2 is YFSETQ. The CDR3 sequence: CASSLGSTGVQQETQYF. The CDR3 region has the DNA TGCGCCAGCAGCTTGGGCTCGACAGGTGTACAACAAGAGACCCAGTACTTC.

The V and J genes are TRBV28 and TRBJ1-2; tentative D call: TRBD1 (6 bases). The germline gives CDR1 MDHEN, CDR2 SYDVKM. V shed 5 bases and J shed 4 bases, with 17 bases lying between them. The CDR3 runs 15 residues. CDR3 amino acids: CASSPRQVLGYGYTF. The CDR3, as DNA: TGTGCCAGCAGTCCTCGACAGGTTTTGGGCTATGGCTACACCTTC.

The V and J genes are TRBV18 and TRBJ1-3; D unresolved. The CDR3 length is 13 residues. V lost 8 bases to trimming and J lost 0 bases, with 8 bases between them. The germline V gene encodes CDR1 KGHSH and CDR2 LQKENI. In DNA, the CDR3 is TGTGCCAGCACCTACAGCTCTGGAAACACCATATATTTT. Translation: CASTYSSGNTIYF.

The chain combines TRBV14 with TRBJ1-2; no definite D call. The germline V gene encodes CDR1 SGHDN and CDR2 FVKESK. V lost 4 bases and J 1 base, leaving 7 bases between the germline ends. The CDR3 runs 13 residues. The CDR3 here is CASSPDLNYGYTF. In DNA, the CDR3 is TGTGCCAGCAGCCCGGACCTTAACTATGGCTACACCTTC.

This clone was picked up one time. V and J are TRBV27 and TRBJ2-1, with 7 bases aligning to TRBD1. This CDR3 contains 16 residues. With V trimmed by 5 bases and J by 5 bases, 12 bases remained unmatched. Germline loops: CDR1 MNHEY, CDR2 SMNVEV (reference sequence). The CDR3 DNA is TGTGCCAGCAGTCCCACCAGGACAGGAGCAAACAATGAGCAGTTCTTC. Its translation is CASSPTRTGANNEQFF.

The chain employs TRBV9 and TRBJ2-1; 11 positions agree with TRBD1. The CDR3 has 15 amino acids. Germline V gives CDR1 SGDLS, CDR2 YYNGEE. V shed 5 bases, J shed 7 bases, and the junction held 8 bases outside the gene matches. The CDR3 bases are TGTGCCAGCAGTGGATCCCGGGACAGGGGGAATGAGCAGTTCTTC. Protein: CASSGSRDRGNEQFF.

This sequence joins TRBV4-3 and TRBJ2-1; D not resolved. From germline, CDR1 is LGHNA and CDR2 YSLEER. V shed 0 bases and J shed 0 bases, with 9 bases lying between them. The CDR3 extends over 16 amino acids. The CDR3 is CASSQDPRPSYNEQFF. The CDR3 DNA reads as TGCGCCAGCAGCCAAGACCCGAGACCCTCCTACAATGAGCAGTTCTTC.

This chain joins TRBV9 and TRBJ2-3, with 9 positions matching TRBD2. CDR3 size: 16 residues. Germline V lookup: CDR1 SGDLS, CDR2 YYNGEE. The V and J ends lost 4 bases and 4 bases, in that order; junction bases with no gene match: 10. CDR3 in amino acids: CASSPRGRGGPDTQYF. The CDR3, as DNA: TGTGCCAGCAGCCCCCGCGGGCGGGGGGGCCCAGATACGCAGTATTTT.

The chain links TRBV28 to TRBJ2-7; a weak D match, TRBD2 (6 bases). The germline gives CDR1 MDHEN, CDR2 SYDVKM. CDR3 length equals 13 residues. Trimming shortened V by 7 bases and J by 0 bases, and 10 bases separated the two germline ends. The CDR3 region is CASTGDGSYEQYF. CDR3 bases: TGTGCCAGCACGGGGGACGGCTCCTACGAGCAGTACTTC. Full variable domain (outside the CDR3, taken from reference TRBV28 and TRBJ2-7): DVKVTQSSRYLVKRTGEKVFLECVQDMDHENMFWYRQDPGLGLRLIYFSYDVKMKEKGDIPEGYSVSREKKERFSLILESASTNQTSMYLCASTGDGSYEQYFGPGTRLTVT.

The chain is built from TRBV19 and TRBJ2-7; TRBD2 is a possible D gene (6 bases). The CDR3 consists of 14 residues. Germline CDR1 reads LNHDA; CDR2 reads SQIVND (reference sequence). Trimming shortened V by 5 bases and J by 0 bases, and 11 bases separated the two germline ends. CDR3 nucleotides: TGTGCCAGTAGTCCTGGGGGGAGCTCCTACGAGCAGTACTTC. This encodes CASSPGGSSYEQYF.

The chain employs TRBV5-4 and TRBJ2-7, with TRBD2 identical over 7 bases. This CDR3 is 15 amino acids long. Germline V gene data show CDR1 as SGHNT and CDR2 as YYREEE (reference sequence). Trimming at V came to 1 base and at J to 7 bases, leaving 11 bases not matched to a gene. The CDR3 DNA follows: TGTGCCAGCAGCTTGAGTGCGGGGGTCTTGAGGGAGCAGTACTTC. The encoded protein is CASSLSAGVLREQYF.

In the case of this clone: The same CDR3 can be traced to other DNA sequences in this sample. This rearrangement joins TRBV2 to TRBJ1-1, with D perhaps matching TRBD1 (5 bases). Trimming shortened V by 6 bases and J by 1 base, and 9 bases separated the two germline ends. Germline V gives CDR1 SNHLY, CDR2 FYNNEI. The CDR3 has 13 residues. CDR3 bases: TGTGCCAGCAGCCTTGACAGGAACACTGAAGCTTTCTTT. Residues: CASSLDRNTEAFF. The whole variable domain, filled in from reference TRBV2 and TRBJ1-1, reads EPEVTQTPSHQVTQMGQEVILRCVPISNHLYFYWYRQILGQKVEFLVSFYNNEISEKSEIFDDQFSVERPDGSNFTLKIRSTKLEDSAMYFCASSLDRNTEAFFGQGTRLTVV.

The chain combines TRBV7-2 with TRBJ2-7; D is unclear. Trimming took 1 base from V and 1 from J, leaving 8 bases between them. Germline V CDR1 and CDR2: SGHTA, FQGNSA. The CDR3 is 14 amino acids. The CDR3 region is CASSLDQRSYEQYF. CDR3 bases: TGTGCCAGCAGCTTAGATCAACGTTCCTACGAGCAGTACTTC.

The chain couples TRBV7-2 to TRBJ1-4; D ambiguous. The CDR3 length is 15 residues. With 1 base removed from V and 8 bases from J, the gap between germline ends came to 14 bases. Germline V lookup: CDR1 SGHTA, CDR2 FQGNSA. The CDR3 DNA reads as TGTGCCAGCAGCTTAGTGGCAGGTGGACGGGAAAAACTGTTTTTT. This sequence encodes CASSLVAGGREKLFF.

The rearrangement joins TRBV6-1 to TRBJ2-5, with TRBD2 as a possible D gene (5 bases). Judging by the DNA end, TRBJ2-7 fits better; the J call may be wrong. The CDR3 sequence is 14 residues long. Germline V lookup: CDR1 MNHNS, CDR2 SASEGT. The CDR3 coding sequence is TGTGCCAGCAGTGAAGGAGGGATGTACTACGAGCAGTACTTC. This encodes CASSEGGMYYEQYF.

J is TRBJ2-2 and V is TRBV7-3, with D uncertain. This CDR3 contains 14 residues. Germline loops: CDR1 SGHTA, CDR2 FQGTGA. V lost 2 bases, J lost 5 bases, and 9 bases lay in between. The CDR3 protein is CASSLDSRTGELFF. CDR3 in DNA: TGTGCCAGCAGCTTAGATTCGCGGACCGGGGAGCTGTTTTTT.

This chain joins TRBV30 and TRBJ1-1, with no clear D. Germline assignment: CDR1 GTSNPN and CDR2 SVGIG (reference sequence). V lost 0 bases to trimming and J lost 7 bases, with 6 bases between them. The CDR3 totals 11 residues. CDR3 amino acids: CAWSVPLEAFF. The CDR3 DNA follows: TGTGCCTGGAGTGTACCACTTGAAGCTTTCTTT.

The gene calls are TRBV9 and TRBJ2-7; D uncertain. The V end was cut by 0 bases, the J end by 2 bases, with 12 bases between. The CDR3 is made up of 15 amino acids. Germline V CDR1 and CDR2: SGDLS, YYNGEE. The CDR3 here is CASSVDETATYEQYF. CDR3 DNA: TGTGCCAGCAGCGTAGATGAGACGGCTACCTACGAGCAGTACTTC.

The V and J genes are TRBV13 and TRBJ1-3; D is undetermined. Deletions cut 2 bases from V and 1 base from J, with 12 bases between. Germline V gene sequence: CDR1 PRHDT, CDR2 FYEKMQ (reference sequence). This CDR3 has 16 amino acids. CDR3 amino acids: CASSLRASDSGNTIYF. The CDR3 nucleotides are TGTGCCAGCAGCTTAAGGGCCAGCGATTCTGGAAACACCATATATTTT. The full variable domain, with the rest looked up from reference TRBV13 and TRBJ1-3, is AAGVIQSPRHLIKEKRETATLKCYPIPRHDTVYWYQQGPGQDPQFLISFYEKMQSDKGSIPDRFSAQQFSDYHSELNMSSLELGDSALYFCASSLRASDSGNTIYFGEGSWLTVV.

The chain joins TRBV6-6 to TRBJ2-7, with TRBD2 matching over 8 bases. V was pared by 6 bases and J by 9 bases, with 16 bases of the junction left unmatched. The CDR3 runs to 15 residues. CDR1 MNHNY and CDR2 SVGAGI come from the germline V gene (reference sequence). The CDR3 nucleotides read TGTGCCAGCAGCTCCCCCCTGGCGGGAGGTGTCGGGCAGTACTTC. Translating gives CASSSPLAGGVGQYF.

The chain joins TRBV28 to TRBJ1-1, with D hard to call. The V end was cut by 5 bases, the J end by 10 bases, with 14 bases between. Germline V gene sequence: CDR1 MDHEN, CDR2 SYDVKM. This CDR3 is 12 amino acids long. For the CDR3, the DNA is TGTGCCAGCAGTGATATGAACTTATCAGCTTTCTTT. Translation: CASSDMNLSAFF.

As DNA, the CDR3 is TGTGCCAGCAGCCCCGACAGGGGGTCTGGCTACACCTTC. Protein: CASSPDRGSGYTF. The chain is built from TRBV7-3 and TRBJ1-2; 9 nucleotides align to TRBD1. CDR1 is SGHTA, CDR2 FQGTGA, per germline. Losses at the gene ends were 5 bases for V and 7 bases for J; bases not matched to a gene: 5. This CDR3 region has 13 residues.

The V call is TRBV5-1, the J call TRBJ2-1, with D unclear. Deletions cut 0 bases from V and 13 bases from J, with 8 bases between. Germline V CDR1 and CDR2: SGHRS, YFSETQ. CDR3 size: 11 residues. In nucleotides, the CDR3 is TGCGCCAGCAGCTTGGCCGGCCAACAGTTCTTC. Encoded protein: CASSLAGQQFF.

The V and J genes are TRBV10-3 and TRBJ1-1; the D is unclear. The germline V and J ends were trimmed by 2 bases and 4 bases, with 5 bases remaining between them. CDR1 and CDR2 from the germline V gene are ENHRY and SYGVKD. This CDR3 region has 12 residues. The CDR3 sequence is CAISEQVTEAFF. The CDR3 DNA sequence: TGTGCCATCAGTGAGCAGGTCACTGAAGCTTTCTTT.